What follows is one T cell receptor beta chain and its context. No antigen is known for it. Documented time point: week 3, after first cycle of checkpoint inhibitor. Response was assessed by RECIST 1.1 at 12 weeks, except two rapid progressors. Germline V gene lookup returns CDR1 SGHTA and CDR2 FQGNSA. This CDR3 contains 19 residues. V dropped 3 bases and J dropped 0; count of bases not matched to a gene: 12. This specimen comes from a study of blood T cell dynamics during melanoma immunotherapy. Study-wide background: Patients with metastatic melanoma got pembrolizumab or nivolumab-ipilimumab as first-line care. Study results and limitations: Whether repertoire-driving clones were melanoma-specific could not be determined.

Each bulk PBMC sample had roughly 400 ng DNA loaded. Generated by immunoSEQ multiplex PCR, the TCRdb table keeps only in-frame clones and is missing some. Of about 11,000 clones listed, 84% are singletons. The chain has TRBV7-2 and TRBJ2-1; 9 bases map to TRBD1. This specimen was blood, taken from a patient treated with checkpoint blockade. This TCR derives from a human donor with melanoma. The CDR3 region has the DNA TGTGCCAGCAGCTTGCAGAATTACAGGGGGCCGAGCTCCTACAATGAGCAGTTCTTC. It is translated as CASSLQNYRGPSSYNEQFF.